This entry features one TCR beta chain sequence. Its target is unknown. This sample is part of a study of cytomegalovirus exposure and HLA in healthy donors. 60 Vbeta and 13 Jbeta primers were used in PCR. The protocol was immunoSEQ multiplex PCR, while the TCRdb copy is restricted to in-frame clones and leaves out a portion. This sample has around 67,000 clones, with approximately 67% found just once. Germline lookup yields CDR1 MNHEY and CDR2 SMNVEV (reference sequence). This CDR3 is built from 18 residues. Trimming removed 3 bases at V and 2 bases at J, with 20 bases between. Each of the donors was a healthy bone marrow donor. Broader study findings: Most TCR sequences showed up rarely, but some public TCRs showed up in many donors.

The sample taken for sequencing was PBMCs. The chain uses TRBV27 and TRBJ2-1, with D possibly matching TRBD2 (6 bases). This TCR was sampled from a woman aged 25 to 45 in good health and CMV-seronegative. CDR3 sequence: CASSLYTGVDLAYNEQFF. CDR3 coding DNA: TGTGCCAGCAGTTTGTATACGGGGGTGGATTTGGCCTACAATGAGCAGTTCTTC.